The 32 T cell receptor beta chains reported below all come from one sample, sequenced in a study of T cell responses to AZD1222 COVID-19 vaccine. Sequencing was performed with immunoSEQ multiplex PCR; in TCRdb, only in-frame clones are kept and a portion is missing. The sample carries over 85,000 clones, around 85% recorded once. The material sequenced was peripheral blood, taken on day 0 of AZD1222 vaccination. The receptors stem from an adult in good health.

The V and J genes are TRBV5-1 and TRBJ2-5; 8 bases line up with TRBD2. Germline trimming cut 6 bases from V and 4 bases from J; bases unmatched to any gene: 14. Germline assignment: CDR1 SGHRS and CDR2 YFSETQ. This CDR3 comprises 16 residues. The CDR3, as DNA: TGCGCCAGCACCCTTATAGCGGGGACCGCGACAGAGACCCAGTACTTC. It codes for CASTLIAGTATETQYF.

The V gene is TRBV2, the J gene TRBJ2-7; D ambiguous. The germline gives CDR1 SNHLY, CDR2 FYNNEI. This CDR3 is 12 amino acids long. Trimming stripped 1 base from V and 9 bases from J, with 10 bases between. CDR3 coding DNA: TGTGCCAGCAGTGAAGGACGGTTCGGGCAGTACTTC. Encoded protein: CASSEGRFGQYF.

DNA for the CDR3: TGCAGTGCTAAAGACAGGTTAACGGCTTTCTTT. Protein product: CSAKDRLTAFF. The chain combines TRBV20-1 with TRBJ1-1; a weak D match, TRBD1 (6 bases). Per the germline V gene, CDR1 is DFQATT and CDR2 is SNEGSKA (reference sequence). V lost 4 bases and J lost 11, with 14 bases in between. There are 11 residues in the CDR3.

The chain combines TRBV5-4 with TRBJ2-7, with D perhaps TRBD1 or TRBD2 (5 bases each). The CDR3 length is 15 residues. Deletions cut 2 bases from V and 4 bases from J, with 16 bases between. Germline values: CDR1 SGHNT, CDR2 YYREEE (reference sequence). Here the CDR3 DNA reads TGTGCCAGCAGCTTCGAACCGGGACCACAATACGAGCAGTACTTC. As protein: CASSFEPGPQYEQYF.

The chain has TRBV30 and TRBJ1-2, with D uncertain. Trimming removed 5 bases from V and 8 bases from J, with 27 bases in between. Germline CDR1 and CDR2: GTSNPN and SVGIG (reference sequence). The CDR3 is 16 amino acids. CDR3 bases: TGTGCCTGGGTCTACGGGCCCTGGGCAGCCGCGACGGGCTACACCTTC. Protein: CAWVYGPWAAATGYTF.

The chain is built from TRBV6-2 or TRBV6-3 and TRBJ1-1; 7 nucleotides line up with TRBD1. Germline V lookup: CDR1 MNHEY, CDR2 SVGEGT. J was trimmed by 11 bases and V by 6 bases; bases with no gene match: 6. The CDR3 covers 11 residues. CDR3 sequence reads: CASSHGQEAFF. For the CDR3, the DNA is TGTGCCAGCAGCCACGGACAGGAGGCTTTCTTT.

This clone was picked up a small number of times. The gene calls are TRBV27 and TRBJ2-5, with 8 bases lining up with TRBD1. The junction had 3 bases not matched to a gene; V was cut back by 10 bases and J by 2 bases. The CDR3 totals 12 residues. Germline CDR1 reads MNHEY; CDR2 reads SMNVEV (reference sequence). CDR3 DNA sequence: TGTGCCAAGACAGGGGAACAAGAGACCCAGTACTTC. This translates into CAKTGEQETQYF.

The J gene is TRBJ2-5, the V gene TRBV5-8; 7 nucleotides agree with TRBD1. Germline CDR1 reads SGHTS; CDR2 reads YDEGEE. The CDR3 totals 16 residues. V lost 1 base and J lost 3; bases outside the gene matches: 9. The CDR3 nucleotides read TGTGCCAGCAGCTTGAGAAGGGGGCGATCTAAAGAGACCCAGTACTTC. Amino acids: CASSLRRGRSKETQYF.

The chain is built from TRBV3-1 (or the pseudogene TRBV3-2) and TRBJ1-6, with TRBD1 matching 7 bases. The trim removed 3 bases at V and 15 bases at J, leaving 8 bases unmatched. The CDR3 sequence is 13 residues long. Germline V gene data show CDR1 as LGHDT and CDR2 as YNNKEL (reference sequence). The CDR3 here is CASSHRQGRILHF. The CDR3 nucleotides are TGTGCCAGCAGCCATCGACAGGGCCGAATCCTCCACTTT.

This clone was seen only a few times. CDR3 DNA: TGTGCCAGCAGCTTGGAATTGCGGTCACGGGAGCAGTTCTTC. Translating gives CASSLELRSREQFF. The chain recombines TRBV7-2 with TRBJ2-1; D ambiguous. V was clipped by 3 bases and J by 10 bases, with 16 bases between them. The CDR3 contains 14 residues. Germline values: CDR1 SGHTA, CDR2 FQGNSA.

CDR3 in DNA: TGTGCCAGCTCACCATCCAGCCTAAACTATGGCTACACCTTC. Amino acids: CASSPSSLNYGYTF. The V call is TRBV18, the J call TRBJ1-2, with D unresolved. The CDR3 is made up of 14 amino acids. V lost 2 bases to trimming and J lost 2 bases, with 9 bases between them. From germline, CDR1 is KGHSH and CDR2 LQKENI. The full variable domain, completed using reference TRBV18 and TRBJ1-2, is NAGVMQNPRHLVRRRGQEARLRCSPMKGHSHVYWYRQLPEEGLKFMVYLQKENIIDESGMPKERFSAEFPKEGPSILRIQQVVRGDSAAYFCASSPSSLNYGYTFGSGTRLTVV.

V gene TRBV7-2 combines with J gene TRBJ2-1; 7 bases fit TRBD2. This CDR3 has 15 residues. Germline V gene data show CDR1 as SGHTA and CDR2 as FQGNSA. The ends lost 5 bases at V and 0 bases at J; junction bases unmatched: 4. This CDR3 reads CASSGSGYSYNEQFF. The CDR3, as DNA: TGTGCCAGCAGCGGTAGCGGGTACTCCTACAATGAGCAGTTCTTC.

The V call is TRBV6-5, the J call TRBJ2-1; the match to TRBD2 covers 12 bases. The CDR3 consists of 16 residues. V shed 2 bases and J 6 bases; nucleotides not matched to a gene: 5. Germline CDR1 is MNHEY and CDR2 is SVGAGI. The CDR3 sequence: CASSYETSGSGNEQFF. CDR3 in DNA: TGTGCCAGCAGTTACGAGACTAGCGGGAGTGGCAATGAGCAGTTCTTC.

This sequence joins TRBV21-1 and TRBJ2-7. TRBV21-1 is a listed pseudogene. The CDR3 is 17 amino acids. The CDR3 nucleotides read TGTGCCAGCAGTTCCCCTCGGGAAGGGGTAAACTCCTACGAGCAGTACTTC. This encodes CASSSPREGVNSYEQYF.

This chain connects TRBV5-1 to TRBJ2-3, with 7 nucleotides matching TRBD2. This CDR3 is built from 16 residues. V trimming: 4 bases; J trimming: 0 bases; junction bases outside the gene matches: 8. From germline, CDR1 is SGHRS and CDR2 YFSETQ. The CDR3 here is CASSPMGAGSTDTQYF. In nucleotides, the CDR3 is TGCGCCAGCAGCCCGATGGGAGCGGGGAGCACAGATACGCAGTATTTT.

CDR3 region: CASSPQALAPPSHEQYF. DNA for the CDR3: TGCGCCAGCAGTCCCCAGGCTCTAGCGCCGCCTTCTCACGAGCAGTACTTC. The chain carries TRBV23-1 and TRBJ2-7; a possible D gene is TRBD2 (6 bases). Being an ORF, TRBV23-1 has a function that is uncertain. The CDR3 is 17 amino acids. Deletions cut 4 bases from V and 5 bases from J, with 24 bases between.

The chain joins TRBV5-1 to TRBJ2-7; 7 nucleotides match TRBD1. The trim removed 4 bases at V and 3 bases at J, leaving 13 bases unmatched. Germline lookup yields CDR1 SGHRS and CDR2 YFSETQ. The CDR3 has 16 amino acids. DNA for the CDR3: TGCGCCAGCAGCCCCAGCCTGGGACAGACCTTCTACGAGCAGTACTTC. Its protein is CASSPSLGQTFYEQYF. Filled out from reference TRBV5-1 and TRBJ2-7, the complete variable domain reads KAGVTQTPRYLIKTRGQQVTLSCSPISGHRSVSWYQQTPGQGLQFLFEYFSETQRNKGNFPGRFSGRQFSNSRSEMNVSTLELGDSALYLCASSPSLGQTFYEQYFGPGTRLTVT.

The rearrangement links TRBV6-2 or TRBV6-3 to TRBJ2-1, with TRBD2 identical over 7 bases. The CDR3 is made up of 16 amino acids. CDR1 is MNHEY, CDR2 SVGEGT, per germline. With V trimmed by 2 bases and J by 9 bases, 13 bases remained unmatched. Here the CDR3 DNA reads TGTGCCAGCAGTTACCCCGTTGGCTGGGGGGGTACTGAGCAGTTCTTC. It codes for CASSYPVGWGGTEQFF.

The chain has TRBV18 and TRBJ1-4; a possible D gene is TRBD1 (5 bases). Germline assignment: CDR1 KGHSH and CDR2 LQKENI. Deletions cut 5 bases from V and 1 base from J, with 23 bases between. The CDR3 covers 19 residues. The chain's CDR3 is CASSSAKRRAEGTNEKLFF. CDR3 bases: TGTGCCAGCTCATCCGCCAAGCGCAGGGCGGAGGGAACTAATGAAAAACTGTTTTTT. Based on the CDR3 plus reference TRBV18 and TRBJ1-4, the full variable domain is NAGVMQNPRHLVRRRGQEARLRCSPMKGHSHVYWYRQLPEEGLKFMVYLQKENIIDESGMPKERFSAEFPKEGPSILRIQQVVRGDSAAYFCASSSAKRRAEGTNEKLFFGSGTQLSVL.

This rearrangement joins TRBV20-1 to TRBJ2-1; 9 nucleotides align to TRBD1. The germline V gene has CDR1 DFQATT and CDR2 SNEGSKA (reference sequence). The CDR3 is 15 amino acids. V dropped 3 bases and J dropped 3; count of bases not matched to a gene: 6. The CDR3 bases are TGCAGTGCTAGTTTACAGGGGGCCAACTACAATGAGCAGTTCTTC. Translation: CSASLQGANYNEQFF.

The V call is TRBV27, the J call TRBJ2-1; D not resolved. Per germline, CDR1 MNHEY and CDR2 SMNVEV (reference sequence). The CDR3 totals 12 residues. V was shortened by 1 base and J by 7 bases, with 5 bases between the two germline ends. CDR3 amino acids: CASSLFGNEQFF. For the CDR3, the DNA is TGTGCCAGCAGTTTATTTGGAAATGAGCAGTTCTTC.

The gene calls are TRBV2 and TRBJ1-1; tentatively, D is TRBD1 (6 bases). The CDR3 consists of 13 residues. Trimming removed 4 bases from V and 7 bases from J, with 13 bases in between. Per the germline V gene, CDR1 is SNHLY and CDR2 is FYNNEI. For the CDR3, the DNA is TGTGCCAGCAGTGGGACAGTTCACCTTGAAGCTTTCTTT. Its translation: CASSGTVHLEAFF.

The chain links TRBV20-1 to TRBJ2-5; D is possibly TRBD2 (6 bases). CDR1 DFQATT and CDR2 SNEGSKA come from the germline V gene (reference sequence). Trimming stripped 3 bases from V and 1 base from J, with 12 bases between. The CDR3 runs 14 residues. CDR3 DNA sequence: TGCAGTGCTAGTTCTACGGGAGTCCAAGAGACCCAGTACTTC. Translation: CSASSTGVQETQYF.

This clone occurred many times. V gene TRBV4-3 combines with J gene TRBJ2-3; 8 bases line up with TRBD2. Germline CDR1 is LGHNA and CDR2 is YSLEER. The CDR3 totals 15 residues. Losses at the gene ends were 2 bases for V and 5 bases for J; bases not matched to a gene: 6. The CDR3 here is CASSQIGGAGDTQYF. The CDR3 nucleotides read TGCGCCAGCAGCCAAATCGGGGGGGCGGGAGATACGCAGTATTTT.

The chain is built from TRBV11-1 and TRBJ2-1; D gene unclear. Trimming cost V 5 bases and J 7 bases, with 15 bases left between them. CDR3 length: 14 amino acids. Germline CDR1 and CDR2: SGHAT and FQDESV (reference sequence). CDR3 residues: CASSASGNRNEQFF. In DNA form, the CDR3 reads TGTGCCAGCAGCGCCTCTGGGAATCGGAATGAGCAGTTCTTC.

V usage is TRBV3-1 (or the pseudogene TRBV3-2) and J usage is TRBJ2-7, with no clear D. Trimming pared 4 bases from V and 1 base from J, leaving 5 bases between. The length of the CDR3 is 12 residues. CDR1 and CDR2 (germline): LGHDT, YNNKEL (reference sequence). The CDR3 sequence: CASSLASYEQYF. CDR3 bases: TGTGCCAGCAGCCTGGCTTCCTACGAGCAGTACTTC.

The chain has TRBV19 and TRBJ2-7, with TRBD1 identical over 8 bases. This CDR3 is 13 amino acids long. Losses at the gene ends were 6 bases for V and 4 bases for J; bases not matched to a gene: 5. Germline V gives CDR1 LNHDA, CDR2 SQIVND (reference sequence). The DNA for the CDR3 is TGTGCCAGTAGCGGACAGGGCGGATACGAGCAGTACTTC. Its protein product is CASSGQGGYEQYF.

J is TRBJ2-7 and V is TRBV23-1; D is unclear. TRBV23-1 is an open reading frame whose function is uncertain. The CDR3 totals 12 residues. V was pared by 8 bases and J by 7 bases, with 15 bases between. As DNA, the CDR3 is TGCGCCAGCCGTTCGGCAATGTGGGAGCAGTACTTC. Its translation: CASRSAMWEQYF.

The sample holds one count of this clone. V usage is TRBV6-5 and J usage is TRBJ1-1; D call uncertain. This CDR3 is 15 amino acids long. V gave up 2 bases and J gave up 0 bases, with 10 bases separating them. Germline V gene data show CDR1 as MNHEY and CDR2 as SVGAGI. CDR3 DNA: TGTGCCAGCAGTTACACTAGGGTAATGAACACTGAAGCTTTCTTT. Amino acid sequence: CASSYTRVMNTEAFF.

This chain links TRBV2 with TRBJ1-1; D call uncertain. Per the germline V gene, CDR1 is SNHLY and CDR2 is FYNNEI. CDR3 size: 14 residues. Trimming left V 6 bases short and J 6 bases short, with 17 bases between. Here the CDR3 reads CASRLENNVPEAFF. As DNA, the CDR3 is TGTGCCAGCAGACTTGAAAATAATGTCCCTGAAGCTTTCTTT.

The chain joins TRBV18 to TRBJ1-3, with a tentative D call TRBD1 (5 bases). V was pared by 3 bases and J by 0 bases, with 15 bases between. In germline, CDR1 is KGHSH, CDR2 LQKENI. The CDR3 is 17 residues long. This CDR3 reads CASSPRQGAFSGNTIYF. CDR3 coding DNA: TGTGCCAGCTCACCGCGGCAGGGAGCATTCTCTGGAAACACCATATATTTT.

V usage is TRBV7-3 and J usage is TRBJ2-7; no clear D. Germline assignment: CDR1 SGHTA and CDR2 FQGTGA. This CDR3 comprises 15 residues. Between the trimmed V and J ends, which lost 5 bases and 2 bases, there was a span of 16 bases. As DNA, the CDR3 is TGTGCCAGCAGCCCAGCCCCCGTCGAGCCCTACGAGCAGTACTTC. Translation: CASSPAPVEPYEQYF.